These T cell receptor beta chains were read from a single sample in a study of blood T cell repertoires in COVID-19. Sequencing was performed with immunoSEQ multiplex PCR; in TCRdb, only in-frame clones are kept and a portion is missing. The sample includes 190,000 or so clones, roughly 94% seen only once; the top ten take 0.6% to 0.9%. What was sequenced was peripheral blood. The source is a man in his thirties or forties with COVID-19, enrolled during active disease. CDR3s include the opening cysteine and the closing phenylalanine or tryptophan.

v_call cdr3_aa
TRBV5-4 CASSSDGGYNSPLHF
TRBV9 CASSRTSGGATGELFF
TRBV2 CASSDEVGVYGANVLTF
TRBV3-1/TRBV3-2 CASSHLAGDTQYF
TRBV27 CASSLSRGGIGELFF
TRBV24-1 CATSEASGGQETQYF
TRBV7-3 CASRGQGAGTGELFF
TRBV12-3/TRBV12-4 CASSFLSETQYF
TRBV6-5 CASSMGQGNEKLFF
TRBV7-6 CASSLVRQGGNSPLHF
TRBV10-1 CASSFSTGELFF
TRBV4-1 CASSQEVLGNTIYF
TRBV9 CASSVGGVDNSPLHF
TRBV6-5 CASNTRGGNSPLHF
TRBV2 CASRVGQGGMNTEAFF
TRBV6-4 CASSRNSNTGELFF
TRBV10-2 CASSHDVDRVIPYEQYF
TRBV2 CASSRSPTGADQPQHF
TRBV7-9 CASSSPTRRVTEAFF
TRBV11-2 CASSSIATVDSNQPQHF
TRBV2 CASTQDSSQETQYF
TRBV5-5 CASSLGTGGGEAFF
TRBV5-4 CASSSQKRGGSYNEQFF
TRBV6-6 CASSSTGVPNYGYTF
TRBV7-9 CASSLASGGRGYGYTF
TRBV12-5 CASGLGGQSFYEQYF
TRBV6-5 CASSPRVGGYTF
TRBV27 CATRTGQTNEKLFF
TRBV2 CASSAGQGSGETQYF
TRBV4-1 CASSQLPPNRGGYEQYF
TRBV10-2 CASIGGQGEGNTIYF
TRBV18 CASSPRRPTEAFF
TRBV9 CASSVEGAPTETQYF